The TCR beta chain described here comes from a study of OX40 agonist ivuxolimab in advanced cancers. Study-level information: At just under 85% male, the cohort had a mean age of approximately 60 years, ranging from about 23 to 79. Notes on the study in general: Expanded peripheral T cell antigen specificity was not determined. More expanded clones were seen, on average, in CD8+ T cells than in CD4+.

The CDR3 totals 16 residues. CDR1 MGHRA and CDR2 YSYEKL come from the germline V gene. Trimming took 0 bases from V and 0 from J, leaving 11 bases between them. Comments on this clone: Antigen: not known.

Assay: immunoSEQ multiplex PCR; the TCRdb copy retains only in-frame clones and omits some. The sample yields 6,500 to 10,000 clones, roughly 84% seen once. The gene calls are TRBV4-1 and TRBJ1-1; no reliable D call. The origin of this receptor is an adult with an advanced solid tumor such as melanoma, head and neck, liver or kidney cancer. The sequencing here drew on CD4+ or CD8+ T cells sorted from blood, taken in a trial of the OX40 agonist ivuxolimab. The chain's CDR3 is CASSQDNYRMNTEAFF. CDR3 sequence (DNA): TGCGCCAGCAGCCAAGATAACTACAGAATGAACACTGAAGCTTTCTTT.